The 15 T cell receptor beta chains in this list originate from one sample, sequenced in a study of T cell responses to AZD1222 COVID-19 vaccine (dated by TCRdb to about 2021). Preparation of the library involved the immunoSEQ multiplex PCR assay. Held by TCRdb, this immuneACCESS table contains in-frame sequences only and omits some clones. Under half of the omission traces to an unresolved V gene where checked; the cause of the rest is unknown. The sample data list about 97,000 clones, and 85% to 90% of these were observed just once. The ten largest make up 7.5% of the sample. The time point label, read with the paper, signifies: baseline before first vaccination. The source material was peripheral blood, sampled on day 0 of AZD1222 vaccination. The receptors shown here come from an adult in good health.

The chain employs TRBV9 and TRBJ1-6; the D gene is possibly TRBD1 (6 bases). This CDR3 region has 15 residues. V was trimmed by 5 bases and J by 6 bases, leaving 15 bases between them. CDR1 and CDR2 (germline): SGDLS, YYNGEE. CDR3 protein: CASRDTGLSNSPLHF. The CDR3 DNA reads as TGTGCCAGCAGGGATACAGGGTTAAGTAATTCACCCCTCCACTTT.

The chain is built from TRBV10-3 and TRBJ2-5; TRBD1 is a possible D gene (6 bases). V gave up 2 bases and J gave up 0 bases, with 16 bases separating them. Germline assignment: CDR1 ENHRY and CDR2 SYGVKD. This CDR3 is 17 amino acids long. CDR3: CAISEPGTLQYQETQYF. The CDR3 bases are TGTGCCATCAGTGAGCCGGGGACACTTCAGTACCAAGAGACCCAGTACTTC.

V and J are TRBV6-2 or TRBV6-3 and TRBJ1-2; 8 bases match TRBD1. CDR1 and CDR2 (germline): MNHEY, SVGEGT. The CDR3 is made up of 14 amino acids. V lost 0 bases to trimming and J lost 6 bases; unmatched junction nucleotides: 3. The CDR3 loop reads CASSYSDRVDGYTF. The CDR3, as DNA: TGTGCCAGCAGTTACTCGGACAGGGTGGATGGCTACACCTTC.

The rearrangement uses TRBV5-5 and TRBJ2-5; D gene ambiguous. Germline CDR1 SGHKS, CDR2 YYEKEE (reference sequence). Between the trimmed V and J ends, which lost 4 bases and 2 bases, there was a span of 15 bases. CDR3 length equals 15 residues. In DNA, the CDR3 is TGTGCCAGCAGCCCGGTCGCATACCGGCAAGAGACCCAGTACTTC. Translation: CASSPVAYRQETQYF.

The chain couples TRBV24-1 to TRBJ1-4; D gene ambiguous. This CDR3 has 11 residues. The V end was cut by 6 bases, the J end by 6 bases, with 4 bases between. Per the germline V gene, CDR1 is KGHDR and CDR2 is SFDVKD. The DNA of the CDR3 is TGTGCCACCAGTAGTGATGAAAAACTGTTTTTT. Its protein product is CATSSDEKLFF.

J is TRBJ1-5 and V is TRBV27; D remains unclear. This CDR3 region has 13 residues. The germline CDR1 and CDR2 sequences are MNHEY and SMNVEV (reference sequence). Trimming stripped 3 bases from V and 1 base from J, with 4 bases between. CDR3 protein: CASSFDSNQPQHF. CDR3 in DNA: TGTGCCAGCAGTTTTGACAGCAATCAGCCCCAGCATTTT.

The J gene is TRBJ1-1, the V gene TRBV2; possible D gene TRBD1, 5 bases. V was cut by 5 bases and J by 5 bases, with 18 bases left in between. Germline-derived CDR1 and CDR2 are SNHLY and FYNNEI. CDR3 length equals 15 residues. The CDR3 is CASSYTGTVGTEAFF. Written as DNA, the CDR3 is TGTGCCAGCAGTTATACTGGGACGGTGGGTACTGAAGCTTTCTTT.

This chain joins TRBV19 and TRBJ2-7; TRBD2 agrees at 15 bases. CDR1 and CDR2 from the germline V gene are LNHDA and SQIVND (reference sequence). The trim removed 4 bases at V and 3 bases at J, leaving 4 bases unmatched. The CDR3 runs to 16 residues. In nucleotides, the CDR3 is TGTGCCAGTAGTACGGCGGGACTAGCGGGGGGCTACGAGCAGTACTTC. It codes for CASSTAGLAGGYEQYF.

This clone has a single count. The rearrangement links TRBV6-2 or TRBV6-3 to TRBJ2-7, with D unclear. In germline, CDR1 is MNHEY, CDR2 SVGEGT. Deletions cut 2 bases from V and 6 bases from J, with 11 bases between. CDR3 length equals 13 residues. In DNA, the CDR3 is TGTGCCAGCAGTTACCACACAATATCCGAGCAGTACTTC. Its translation: CASSYHTISEQYF.

V is TRBV24-1 and J is TRBJ1-2; D not certain. Germline V gene sequence: CDR1 KGHDR, CDR2 SFDVKD. V was trimmed by 4 bases and J by 5 bases, leaving 7 bases between them. The CDR3 runs 12 residues. The CDR3, as DNA: TGTGCCACCAGTGACTCAGATTATGGCTACACCTTC. This translates into CATSDSDYGYTF.

The V call is TRBV27, the J call TRBJ2-1; D possibly corresponds to TRBD1 (5 bases). The V end lost 5 bases, the J end lost 4 bases, and 18 bases lay between the germline ends. Germline V lookup: CDR1 MNHEY, CDR2 SMNVEV (reference sequence). This CDR3 has 16 amino acids. The CDR3 DNA is TGTGCCAGCAGTCCCCGAAGACAGCCCTTTTACAATGAGCAGTTCTTC. Translated: CASSPRRQPFYNEQFF.

The rearrangement uses TRBV7-2 and TRBJ2-1, with 10 bases fitting TRBD2. V was clipped by 2 bases and J by 9 bases; unmatched bases: 4. Looked up from germline, CDR1 is SGHTA and CDR2 is FQGNSA. There are 14 residues in the CDR3. The DNA of the CDR3 is TGTGCCAGCAGCTTATCTAGCGGGAGTATTGAGCAGTTCTTC. Amino acid sequence: CASSLSSGSIEQFF.

The chain combines TRBV4-3 with TRBJ2-1; 10 positions match TRBD2. The CDR3 totals 17 residues. J was trimmed by 1 base and V by 2 bases; bases with no gene match: 5. The germline gives CDR1 LGHNA, CDR2 YSLEER. CDR3 loop: CASSQSRAGGSYNEQFF. The CDR3 nucleotides are TGCGCCAGCAGCCAATCGCGAGCGGGAGGGTCCTACAATGAGCAGTTCTTC.

The rearrangement links TRBV24-1 to TRBJ2-7; the match to TRBD2 covers 8 bases. CDR3 length: 16 residues. V shed 3 bases and J 6 bases; nucleotides not matched to a gene: 12. CDR1 is KGHDR, CDR2 SFDVKD, per germline. The CDR3 loop reads CATSDGPGTRPSEQYF. DNA of the CDR3: TGTGCCACCAGTGATGGCCCCGGGACTAGACCCTCCGAGCAGTACTTC.

The gene calls are TRBV5-1 and TRBJ1-4; TRBD1 matches at 10 bases. V lost 4 bases, J lost 8 bases, and 8 bases stayed unmatched. Germline V gives CDR1 SGHRS, CDR2 YFSETQ. CDR3 length: 15 residues. The CDR3 DNA sequence: TGCGCCAGCAGCCCTGGGACAGGGGTGGGAGAAAAACTGTTTTTT. Protein product: CASSPGTGVGEKLFF.